A single sample is the source of the 14 T cell receptor beta chains below, sequenced in a study of blood T cell repertoires in COVID-19 (dated by TCRdb to 2018 to 2020). Library creation used the immunoSEQ multiplex PCR assay. TCRdb took over this immuneACCESS table, retaining in-frame rearrangements with V and J assigned. Such tables are incomplete; in checked studies, under half of the missing clones stem from an unresolved V gene, and the remainder is unexplained. The sample records around 270,000 clones, more than 85% of which are singletons. Approximately 5.1% of the sample belongs to the ten largest clones. The sample taken for sequencing was peripheral blood. Receptor source: a woman aged 60-70 years with COVID-19, enrolled during active disease.

This rearrangement joins TRBV28 to TRBJ2-1; 9 positions match TRBD2. The trim removed 6 bases at V and 4 bases at J, leaving 13 bases unmatched. Per germline, CDR1 MDHEN and CDR2 SYDVKM. The CDR3 extends over 17 amino acids. CDR3 DNA sequence: TGTGCCAGCAGCAAACCACTAGCGGGTCTGAGGTACAATGAGCAGTTCTTC. Translation gives CASSKPLAGLRYNEQFF.

The genes are TRBV7-6 and TRBJ2-1, with TRBD1 matching over 12 bases. The trim removed 4 bases at V and 9 bases at J, leaving 10 bases unmatched. Per the germline V gene, CDR1 is SGHVS and CDR2 is FNYEAQ. The CDR3 has 16 residues. The CDR3 DNA follows: TGTGCCAGCAGCTCCCCTGGGACAGGGGGCTTGGGTGAGCAGTTCTTC. As protein: CASSSPGTGGLGEQFF.

The chain carries TRBV4-1 and TRBJ2-6, with a possible D match to TRBD2 (6 bases). The CDR3 spans 16 residues. Between the trimmed V and J ends, which lost 8 bases and 4 bases, there was a span of 18 bases. Germline assignment: CDR1 MGHRA and CDR2 YSYEKL. The CDR3 sequence: CASGPGGLAGANVLTF. CDR3 DNA: TGCGCCAGCGGCCCGGGTGGGCTAGCGGGGGCCAACGTCCTGACTTTC.

This clone was observed once. The chain has TRBV27 and TRBJ2-1; 10 positions agree with TRBD1. Trimming took 6 bases from V and 0 from J; bases not matched to a gene: 2. The CDR3 loop spans 15 amino acids. Germline-derived CDR1 and CDR2 are MNHEY and SMNVEV (reference sequence). CDR3 amino acids: CASRRDRGSYNEQFF. The CDR3 region has the DNA TGTGCCAGCAGAAGGGACAGGGGCTCCTACAATGAGCAGTTCTTC.

This chain links TRBV4-2 with TRBJ2-5; TRBD2 aligns across 8 bases. Germline lookup yields CDR1 LGHNA and CDR2 YNFKEQ. J was trimmed by 1 base and V by 6 bases; bases with no gene match: 10. This CDR3 region has 16 residues. CDR3 residues: CASSLGPAGAQETQYF. The DNA for the CDR3 is TGTGCCAGCAGTCTCGGGCCAGCGGGGGCCCAAGAGACCCAGTACTTC.

This chain connects TRBV27 to TRBJ1-5; D unclear. Trimming left V 4 bases short and J 5 bases short, with 9 bases between. This CDR3 has 13 residues. Germline V lookup: CDR1 MNHEY, CDR2 SMNVEV (reference sequence). CDR3 DNA: TGTGCCAGCAGTTCTAGGCGGGATCAGCCCCAGCATTTT. Translated: CASSSRRDQPQHF.

In this sample, this clone turned up once. DNA of the CDR3: TGTGCCAGCAGCTTGAGGGGGGGCTACGAGCAGTACTTC. Its translation: CASSLRGGYEQYF. The rearrangement links TRBV5-6 to TRBJ2-7, with a possible D match to TRBD2 (7 bases). V lost 1 base to trimming and J lost 3 bases, with 8 bases between them. CDR3 length equals 13 residues. Germline V gene lookup returns CDR1 SGHDT and CDR2 YYEEEE.

The gene calls are TRBV18 and TRBJ2-4; D unclear. Germline-derived CDR1 and CDR2 are KGHSH and LQKENI. V was clipped by 2 bases and J by 2 bases, with 10 bases between them. The CDR3 has 15 residues. CDR3 in DNA: TGTGCCAGCTCACCAAACGAAGAGCCCAAAAACATTCAGTACTTC. The encoded protein is CASSPNEEPKNIQYF.

The chain employs TRBV7-9 and TRBJ2-7; 10 nucleotides match TRBD1. The CDR3 is 14 residues long. With V trimmed by 7 bases and J by 3 bases, 6 bases remained unmatched. In germline, CDR1 is SEHNR, CDR2 FQNEAQ (reference sequence). As DNA, the CDR3 is TGTGCCAGCATCGGGGACAGGGGAATCTACGAGCAGTACTTC. Protein product: CASIGDRGIYEQYF.

The chain links TRBV7-2 to TRBJ2-2; TRBD2 agrees at 9 bases. The germline V gene encodes CDR1 SGHTA and CDR2 FQGNSA. J gave up 5 bases and V 8 bases, and 6 bases lay outside the gene matches. There are 14 residues in the CDR3. The CDR3 sequence: CASQAGGWTGELFF. The CDR3 DNA reads TGTGCCAGCCAAGCGGGAGGCTGGACCGGGGAGCTGTTTTTT.

The CDR3, as DNA: TGTGCCAGCAGCCCCAGGGTTTGGGGGGTGGGGGGCACTGAAGCTTTCTTT. Translation gives CASSPRVWGVGGTEAFF. V and J are TRBV7-9 and TRBJ1-1; D possibly corresponds to TRBD1 (5 bases). CDR1 is SEHNR, CDR2 FQNEAQ, per germline (reference sequence). This CDR3 region has 17 residues. Deletions cut 5 bases from V and 4 bases from J, with 23 bases between.

The gene calls are TRBV30 and TRBJ2-7, with TRBD2 matching over 10 bases. V was pared by 5 bases and J by 3 bases, with 13 bases of the junction left unmatched. The CDR3 is made up of 16 amino acids. Germline V gene sequence: CDR1 GTSNPN, CDR2 SVGIG (reference sequence). The CDR3 DNA is TGTGCCTGGTTTAGCGGGACTAGCGAGTGTGGCTACGAGCAGTACTTC. It yields the protein CAWFSGTSECGYEQYF.

The CDR3 spells CASSLETRLSYNEQFF. As DNA, the CDR3 is TGTGCCAGCAGCTTGGAGACTAGACTCTCCTACAATGAGCAGTTCTTC. The J gene is TRBJ2-1, the V gene TRBV5-4; possibly TRBD2 for D (6 bases). Germline V gene sequence: CDR1 SGHNT, CDR2 YYREEE (reference sequence). CDR3 length: 16 amino acids. With 0 bases removed from V and 0 bases from J, the gap between germline ends came to 10 bases.

J is TRBJ2-5 and V is TRBV2; 8 nucleotides agree with TRBD1. The CDR3 is 16 residues long. CDR1 is SNHLY and CDR2 is FYNNEI in the germline V gene. The trim removed 6 bases at V and 2 bases at J, leaving 11 bases unmatched. The CDR3 is CASSPNKGQGQETQYF. The CDR3 DNA follows: TGTGCCAGCAGCCCTAATAAAGGACAGGGACAAGAGACCCAGTACTTC.